These 29 T cell receptor beta chains were sequenced from one sample in a study of T cell repertoires in aging, cancer and after chemotherapy. A mixed TRB-A/B primer pool amplified rearranged TRB by multiplex touch-down PCR. Via MiXCR, TCRdb re-called the multiplex PCR reads, giving one row per CDR3 protein. The sample lists 6,000 to 9,500 distinct CDR3 sequences, roughly 34% occurring once. TCR beta rearrangements were amplified from peripheral blood genomic DNA. The sequencing input was blood. These receptors came from a human donor in good health.

This clonotype is labeled as medium-sized. In DNA, the CDR3 is TGCAGCGTCTTGGGCCCGAACTATGGCTACACCTTC. It translates to CSVLGPNYGYTF. The chain is built from TRBV29-1 and TRBJ1-2, with D hard to call. V was clipped by 6 bases and J by 2 bases, with 10 bases between them. This CDR3 is built from 12 residues. CDR1 and CDR2 (germline): SQVTM, ANQGSEA.

This rearrangement joins TRBV12-3 or TRBV12-4 to TRBJ1-6; D is perhaps TRBD1 (6 bases). This CDR3 spans 15 amino acids. Between the trimmed V and J ends, which lost 7 bases and 7 bases, there was a span of 17 bases. The CDR3 sequence: CASTPQGLWNSPLHF. The DNA for the CDR3 is TGTGCCAGCACTCCACAGGGTTTATGGAATTCACCCCTCCACTTT.

This clonotype appeared a few times. The chain employs TRBV6-2 or TRBV6-3 and TRBJ2-1; D is tentatively TRBD1 or TRBD2 (5 bases each). Germline V gene data show CDR1 as MNHEY and CDR2 as SVGEGT. The CDR3 has 14 residues. Deletions cut 5 bases from V and 3 bases from J, with 11 bases between. This chain's CDR3 is CASSPGTDYNEQFF. CDR3 coding DNA: TGTGCCAGCAGTCCCGGGACGGACTACAATGAGCAGTTCTTC.

The genes are TRBV6-2 or TRBV6-3 and TRBJ2-2, with a weak D call TRBD2 (7 bases). Germline CDR1 and CDR2: MNHEY and SVGEGT. V was trimmed by 7 bases and J by 3 bases, leaving 15 bases between them. This CDR3 contains 15 residues. The CDR3 DNA follows: TGTGCCAGCAAAGGCGGAGGGGGGGACACCGGGGAGCTGTTTTTT. This sequence encodes CASKGGGGDTGELFF.

This chain connects TRBV29-1 to TRBJ2-2; 8 bases fit TRBD1. CDR3 length equals 14 residues. Germline V lookup: CDR1 SQVTM, CDR2 ANQGSEA. Trimming took 7 bases from V and 4 from J; bases not matched to a gene: 8. Here the CDR3 reads CSGGQDRVTGELFF. CDR3 nucleotide sequence: TGCAGCGGCGGACAGGACAGGGTCACCGGGGAGCTGTTTTTT.

The chain employs TRBV5-5 and TRBJ2-1, with 11 bases lining up with TRBD1. Germline CDR1 and CDR2: SGHKS and YYEKEE (reference sequence). Trimming took 2 bases from V and 6 from J; bases not matched to a gene: 4. The CDR3 length is 15 residues. Here the CDR3 reads CASSFRDRGGNEQFF. The DNA of the CDR3 is TGTGCCAGCAGCTTTCGGGACAGGGGGGGCAATGAGCAGTTCTTC.

V and J are TRBV7-9 and TRBJ1-4, with unresolved D. Germline CDR1 and CDR2: SEHNR and FQNEAQ (reference sequence). The CDR3 consists of 15 residues. The V end lost 0 bases, the J end lost 0 bases, and 5 bases lay between the germline ends. The DNA for the CDR3 is TGTGCCAGCAGCTTAGCGAAAGCAACTAATGAAAAACTGTTTTTT. This codes for CASSLAKATNEKLFF.

V is TRBV6-2 or TRBV6-3 and J is TRBJ2-1; TRBD2 is a possible D gene (5 bases). Per the germline V gene, CDR1 is MNHEY and CDR2 is SVGEGT. The CDR3 consists of 15 residues. Trimming took 5 bases from V and 2 from J, leaving 13 bases between them. The CDR3 DNA reads TGTGCCAGCAGTCAAAGCGGCCAAGCCTACAATGAGCAGTTCTTC. Amino acid sequence: CASSQSGQAYNEQFF.

The chain employs TRBV12-3 or TRBV12-4 and TRBJ2-1, with D tentatively TRBD2 (6 bases). The CDR3 is made up of 10 amino acids. The V gene lost 10 bases and the J gene lost 10 bases, with 11 bases spanning the gap. The chain's CDR3 is CAILRGEQFF. The CDR3 coding sequence is TGTGCCATCCTCCGGGGGGAGCAGTTCTTC.

This clonotype was detected only a few times. This chain joins TRBV27 and TRBJ1-6; possible D gene TRBD1, 6 bases. The germline V gene has CDR1 MNHEY and CDR2 SMNVEV (reference sequence). V lost 4 bases, J lost 2 bases, and 9 bases lay in between. The CDR3 covers 15 residues. CDR3 nucleotide sequence: TGTGCCAGCAGTTCAGGGGAGGCCTATAATTCACCCCTCCACTTT. Its translation is CASSSGEAYNSPLHF.

V usage is TRBV7-2 and J usage is TRBJ2-5, with 10 bases lining up with TRBD2. The trim removed 5 bases at V and 7 bases at J, leaving 10 bases unmatched. Per germline, CDR1 SGHTA and CDR2 FQGNSA. CDR3 length equals 15 residues. The CDR3 DNA sequence: TGTGCCAGCAGCCCTCAAGGAGCGGGGGGGAGGACCCAGTACTTC. It is translated as CASSPQGAGGRTQYF.

Relative to its sample, this clonotype is medium-sized. The J gene is TRBJ2-7, the V gene TRBV19; D is possibly TRBD2 (5 bases). Germline values: CDR1 LNHDA, CDR2 SQIVND (reference sequence). The CDR3 is made up of 13 amino acids. The ends were cut back, 3 bases at V and 4 bases at J, with 10 bases in the middle. The CDR3 protein is CASSILRGYEQYF. Here the CDR3 DNA reads TGTGCCAGTAGTATCCTTCGCGGGTACGAGCAGTACTTC.

This clonotype came up a few times. The chain uses TRBV27 and TRBJ1-6, with D hard to call. The CDR3 contains 15 residues. In germline, CDR1 is MNHEY, CDR2 SMNVEV (reference sequence). Trimming removed 7 bases at V and 7 bases at J, with 17 bases between. Here the CDR3 DNA reads TGTGCCAGCACCCTGGGAGGCTCACGGAATTCACCCCTCCACTTT. It encodes CASTLGGSRNSPLHF.

The chain is built from TRBV6-2 or TRBV6-3 and TRBJ2-7; D not certain. Germline CDR1 reads MNHEY; CDR2 reads SVGEGT. Trimming cost V 6 bases and J 6 bases, with 12 bases left between them. This CDR3 region has 12 residues. The CDR3 protein is CASSRRVAEQYF. The CDR3 DNA follows: TGTGCCAGCAGCCGGCGAGTAGCCGAGCAGTACTTC.

There are a few counts of this clonotype. The chain uses TRBV6-5 and TRBJ2-3; 9 nucleotides match TRBD1. CDR3 length: 16 amino acids. Germline V CDR1 and CDR2: MNHEY, SVGAGI. Germline trimming cut 6 bases from V and 1 base from J; bases unmatched to any gene: 8. CDR3 in amino acids: CASRGQGSSRTDTQYF. The CDR3 bases are TGTGCCAGCAGGGGACAGGGCAGCTCGCGCACAGATACGCAGTATTTT.

The CDR3 region is CASSPSGLAGGYYEQYF. The CDR3 coding sequence is TGTGCCAGCAGTCCCTCGGGACTAGCGGGGGGATACTACGAGCAGTACTTC. The chain has TRBV5-4 and TRBJ2-7, with 15 positions matching TRBD2. CDR3 length equals 17 residues. V lost 5 bases to trimming and J lost 3 bases; unmatched junction nucleotides: 9. CDR1 is SGHNT, CDR2 YYREEE, per germline (reference sequence).

The rearrangement joins TRBV19 to TRBJ1-2, with 8 positions matching TRBD1. With 5 bases clipped from V and 6 bases from J, the junction kept 5 bases outside the gene matches. Germline V gives CDR1 LNHDA, CDR2 SQIVND (reference sequence). The length of the CDR3 is 13 residues. CDR3 loop: CASSVQGANGYTF. Here the CDR3 DNA reads TGTGCCAGTAGTGTCCAGGGGGCTAATGGCTACACCTTC.

The chain is built from TRBV6-1 and TRBJ1-5, with TRBD1 matching over 7 bases. The ends lost 11 bases at V and 2 bases at J; junction bases unmatched: 18. The length of the CDR3 is 17 residues. Germline loops: CDR1 MNHNS, CDR2 SASEGT. The CDR3 loop reads CAAVRGRNQGGNQPQHF. Written as DNA, the CDR3 is TGTGCCGCCGTCAGGGGAAGAAACCAGGGGGGCAATCAGCCCCAGCATTTT.

This sequence joins TRBV6-1 and TRBJ2-7, with TRBD1 identical over 9 bases. Trimming at V came to 2 bases and at J to 5 bases, leaving 10 bases not matched to a gene. This CDR3 spans 16 amino acids. CDR1 and CDR2 (germline): MNHNS, SASEGT. CDR3 DNA: TGTGCCAGCAGTGAACTACCGGGACAGGGTCGGCACGAGCAGTACTTC. Translating gives CASSELPGQGRHEQYF.

Of note for this clonotype: Possible read error: a much larger clone is one base away. V gene TRBV19 combines with J gene TRBJ2-1; 7 bases are shared with TRBD2. The germline gives CDR1 LNHDA, CDR2 SQIVND (reference sequence). This CDR3 has 15 residues. J gave up 10 bases and V 6 bases, and 15 bases lay outside the gene matches. Written as DNA, the CDR3 is TGTGCCAGTAGAAAGCGGGGATTTGAGGCAATGGAGCAGTTCTTC. It specifies CASRKRGFEAMEQFF.

This clonotype rates as medium-sized (0.01 to 0.1%). The chain couples TRBV19 to TRBJ2-3; D unresolved. The V end was cut by 0 bases, the J end by 4 bases, with 5 bases between. Germline assignment: CDR1 LNHDA and CDR2 SQIVND (reference sequence). The CDR3 length is 13 residues. DNA of the CDR3: TGTGCCAGTAGTATAGATAAAGCAGATACGCAGTATTTT. This translates into CASSIDKADTQYF.

The V call is TRBV5-1, the J call TRBJ2-5; 9 positions match TRBD1. The trim removed 2 bases at V and 5 bases at J, leaving 7 bases unmatched. Germline CDR1 SGHRS, CDR2 YFSETQ. The CDR3 totals 15 residues. CDR3 sequence reads: CASSFSQGAGETQYF. The CDR3 DNA sequence: TGCGCCAGCAGCTTTTCACAGGGGGCAGGGGAGACCCAGTACTTC. Full variable domain (rest looked up from reference TRBV5-1 and TRBJ2-5): KAGVTQTPRYLIKTRGQQVTLSCSPISGHRSVSWYQQTPGQGLQFLFEYFSETQRNKGNFPGRFSGRQFSNSRSEMNVSTLELGDSALYLCASSFSQGAGETQYFGPGTRLLVL.

In its sample, this clonotype is large. The chain joins TRBV29-1 to TRBJ2-1; either TRBD1 or TRBD2 may fit D (5 bases each). Germline V CDR1 and CDR2: SQVTM, ANQGSEA. V shed 4 bases and J shed 12 bases, with 10 bases lying between them. The CDR3 has 10 amino acids. The CDR3 loop is CSVGGTLQFF. The CDR3 DNA reads as TGCAGCGTTGGTGGGACCCTGCAGTTCTTC.

This clonotype counts as large. CDR3 region: CSFRQGIYNEQFF. The CDR3 bases are TGCAGCTTCCGACAGGGGATCTACAATGAGCAGTTCTTC. The chain recombines TRBV29-1 with TRBJ2-1; 8 bases agree with TRBD1. V lost 8 bases, J lost 3 bases, and 6 bases stayed unmatched. Germline V gives CDR1 SQVTM, CDR2 ANQGSEA. CDR3 length equals 13 residues.

The rearrangement joins TRBV12-5 to TRBJ2-2, with unresolved D. The length of the CDR3 is 13 residues. CDR1 is LGHNT and CDR2 is FRNRAP in the germline V gene. The V end lost 3 bases, the J end lost 9 bases, and 11 bases lay between the germline ends. The CDR3 reads CASGFQAGRELFF. As DNA, the CDR3 is TGTGCTAGTGGTTTCCAGGCAGGCCGGGAGCTGTTTTTT.

The chain recombines TRBV10-3 with TRBJ1-2; D might be TRBD1 (6 bases). The CDR3 covers 16 residues. V was pared by 2 bases and J by 0 bases, with 13 bases between. CDR1 is ENHRY, CDR2 SYGVKD, per germline. CDR3 protein: CAISEGVDSTNYGYTF. CDR3 DNA sequence: TGTGCCATCAGTGAGGGAGTGGACAGTACTAACTATGGCTACACCTTC.

This clonotype is categorized as medium-sized. The J gene is TRBJ2-3, the V gene TRBV19; 10 nucleotides line up with TRBD2. Per the germline V gene, CDR1 is LNHDA and CDR2 is SQIVND (reference sequence). Trimming at V came to 3 bases and at J to 1 base, leaving 7 bases not matched to a gene. The CDR3 is 17 residues long. CDR3 region: CASSILLAGPRTDTQYF. Here the CDR3 DNA reads TGTGCCAGTAGTATCCTACTAGCGGGGCCCCGCACAGATACGCAGTATTTT.

In its sample, this clonotype was seen a few times. The V and J genes are TRBV13 and TRBJ2-7; 8 bases are a match to TRBD1. Germline CDR1 and CDR2: PRHDT and FYEKMQ (reference sequence). The CDR3 covers 15 residues. The V segment lost 2 bases and the J segment 0 bases; nucleotides outside the gene matches: 3. The CDR3 DNA follows: TGTGCCAGCAGCTTAAGGGACAGGAGCTCCTACGAGCAGTACTTC. It is translated as CASSLRDRSSYEQYF.

This clonotype was seen only once. The junction and the germline gene differ at one end; a read error may be behind it. The chain links TRBV5-5 to TRBJ2-3; 13 bases are a match to TRBD2. The CDR3 extends over 15 amino acids. In germline, CDR1 is SGHKS, CDR2 YYEKEE (reference sequence). CDR3 sequence: CASSQGTSGADTQYF. The CDR3 nucleotides are TGCGCCAGCAGCCAGGGGACTAGCGGGGCCGATACGCAGTATTTT. Full variable domain (remainder filled in from reference TRBV5-5 and TRBJ2-3): DAGVTQSPTHLIKTRGQQVTLRCSPISGHKSVSWYQQVLGQGPQFIFQYYEKEERGRGNFPDRFSARQFPNYSSELNVNALLLGDSALYLCASSQGTSGADTQYFGPGTRLTVL.